The 20 T cell receptor beta chains in this list originate from one sample, sequenced in a study of cytomegalovirus exposure and HLA in healthy donors. Researchers ran the PCR with 60 Vbeta and 13 Jbeta primers. The assay was immunoSEQ multiplex PCR, and TCRdb's table has in-frame clones only and misses some. Among roughly 84,000 clones listed, under 80% were seen once. The sample comprised PBMCs. The source is a male donor in good health and CMV-seropositive.

J is TRBJ1-1 and V is TRBV27; D may be TRBD1 (5 bases). Trimming removed 4 bases at V and 3 bases at J, with 15 bases between. The length of the CDR3 is 15 residues. CDR1 and CDR2 (germline): MNHEY, SMNVEV (reference sequence). The CDR3, as DNA: TGTGCCAGCAGTTACGGGGGGGGTATTTACACTGAAGCTTTCTTT. Protein sequence: CASSYGGGIYTEAFF.

This clone has a single count. The chain combines TRBV7-8 with TRBJ2-5; TRBD2 is a possible D gene (5 bases). Germline loops: CDR1 SGHVS, CDR2 FQNEAQ. The V end lost 0 bases, the J end lost 1 base, and 12 bases lay between the germline ends. This CDR3 has 16 amino acids. CDR3 sequence: CASSLASGKLQETQYF. CDR3 DNA: TGTGCCAGCAGCTTAGCCTCGGGGAAACTCCAAGAGACCCAGTACTTC.

This clone was counted a single time. This chain joins TRBV5-1 and TRBJ1-1, with 8 bases that match TRBD1. The CDR3 covers 17 residues. CDR1 and CDR2 from the germline V gene are SGHRS and YFSETQ. Trimming removed 0 bases from V and 1 base from J; junction bases left unmatched: 8. The CDR3 region is CASSLGYGQGPNTEAFF. The CDR3 bases are TGCGCCAGCAGCTTGGGGTATGGACAGGGCCCGAACACTGAAGCTTTCTTT.

The chain carries TRBV7-2 and TRBJ1-5; TRBD1 aligns across 12 bases. This CDR3 has 19 residues. Germline loops: CDR1 SGHTA, CDR2 FQGNSA. J gave up 6 bases and V 1 base, and 13 bases lay outside the gene matches. The CDR3 sequence is CASSLVSGVGTGGGQPQHF. For the CDR3, the DNA is TGTGCCAGCAGCTTAGTATCCGGGGTCGGGACAGGGGGCGGTCAGCCCCAGCATTTT.

For the CDR3, the DNA is TGTGCCTCCAGTGGGGACAGGGAACCACCGCCGTTTGGAAAACTGTTTTTT. Its protein product is CASSGDREPPPFGKLFF. The V and J genes are TRBV9 and TRBJ1-4, with TRBD1 matching over 9 bases. The germline V gene encodes CDR1 SGDLS and CDR2 YYNGEE. The CDR3 sequence is 17 residues long. With V trimmed by 10 bases and J by 10 bases, 23 bases remained unmatched.

The genes are TRBV19 and TRBJ1-5, with TRBD1 matching over 7 bases. Losses at the gene ends were 0 bases for V and 6 bases for J; bases not matched to a gene: 5. This CDR3 region has 15 residues. Germline V gives CDR1 LNHDA, CDR2 SQIVND (reference sequence). The CDR3 sequence is CASSIDEGAAQPQHF. The CDR3, as DNA: TGTGCCAGTAGTATAGATGAGGGGGCCGCTCAGCCCCAGCATTTT.

The chain recombines TRBV29-1 with TRBJ2-7, with 8 bases matching TRBD1. The V segment lost 2 bases and the J segment 4 bases; nucleotides outside the gene matches: 1. CDR3 length: 12 residues. Germline V gene sequence: CDR1 SQVTM, CDR2 ANQGSEA. CDR3 coding DNA: TGCAGCGTTGAAACAGGGGGGTACGAGCAGTACTTC. As protein: CSVETGGYEQYF.

J is TRBJ2-7 and V is TRBV27; 8 bases agree with TRBD2. This CDR3 contains 14 residues. Germline lookup yields CDR1 MNHEY and CDR2 SMNVEV (reference sequence). After removal of 6 bases from V and 2 bases from J, the junction contained 6 bases not matched to a gene. The CDR3 region has the DNA TGTGCCAGCAGCCCAGCGGGGGCTACCTACGAGCAGTACTTC. It specifies CASSPAGATYEQYF.

As regards this clone: Germline is not matched at one junction end, which may reflect a read error. The V gene is TRBV27, the J gene TRBJ2-7; 10 nucleotides match TRBD2. This CDR3 spans 15 amino acids. CDR1 and CDR2 from the germline V gene are MNHEY and SMNVEV (reference sequence). CDR3 in DNA: TGTACCAGCAGTTTCTTAGCGGGAGGATGGTACGAGCAGTACTTC. This encodes CTSSFLAGGWYEQYF.

CDR3 amino acids: CASSSGQTNYGYTF. The CDR3 nucleotides read TGTGCCAGCAGTTCGGGACAGACTAACTATGGCTACACCTTC. The chain joins TRBV28 to TRBJ1-2, with 7 bases lining up with TRBD1. Germline loops: CDR1 MDHEN, CDR2 SYDVKM. V gave up 4 bases and J gave up 0 bases; unmatched junction bases: 2. The CDR3 loop spans 14 amino acids.

This rearrangement joins TRBV4-1 to TRBJ2-5, with 10 positions matching TRBD2. The V gene end was trimmed by 4 bases and the J gene end by 4 bases; junction bases not matched to a gene: 21. CDR3 length equals 20 residues. Germline assignment: CDR1 MGHRA and CDR2 YSYEKL. The CDR3 DNA reads TGCGCCAGCAGCCGCTTCAAATTGTTTAGCGGGGGGAGCTATTTAGAGACCCAGTACTTC. This encodes CASSRFKLFSGGSYLETQYF.

The rearrangement links TRBV19 to TRBJ2-3; 9 bases are a match to TRBD2. Germline-derived CDR1 and CDR2 are LNHDA and SQIVND (reference sequence). The V and J ends lost 1 base and 5 bases, in that order; junction bases with no gene match: 10. There are 17 residues in the CDR3. CDR3 sequence reads: CASSIVSGRVVGDTQYF. The CDR3, as DNA: TGTGCCAGTAGTATAGTTAGCGGGAGAGTAGTTGGAGATACGCAGTATTTT.

This clone was seen a handful of times. This rearrangement joins TRBV18 to TRBJ2-5, with D possibly matching TRBD1 (5 bases). With 3 bases removed from V and 3 bases from J, the gap between germline ends came to 14 bases. Germline V gene data show CDR1 as KGHSH and CDR2 as LQKENI. This CDR3 region has 15 residues. The CDR3 DNA sequence: TGTGCCAGCTCACCGGGGCGGTTGGATAAAGAGACCCAGTACTTC. Amino acids: CASSPGRLDKETQYF.

There are a few counts of this clone. The V call is TRBV6-5, the J call TRBJ1-2; 9 bases agree with TRBD1. J lost 4 bases, V lost 6 bases, and 6 bases had no gene match. The CDR3 covers 14 residues. The germline V gene encodes CDR1 MNHEY and CDR2 SVGAGI. The CDR3 reads CASRPGQGGYGYTF. The CDR3 bases are TGTGCCAGCAGGCCGGGACAGGGTGGCTATGGCTACACCTTC.

Written as DNA, the CDR3 is TGTGCCAGCAGTTGGGGACGGGAGAACTACGAGCAGTACTTC. It codes for CASSWGRENYEQYF. The chain employs TRBV7-6 and TRBJ2-7; D is perhaps TRBD2 (6 bases). This CDR3 has 14 amino acids. Per the germline V gene, CDR1 is SGHVS and CDR2 is FNYEAQ. The V and J ends lost 6 bases and 3 bases respectively, with 15 bases between them.

As DNA, the CDR3 is TGTGCCAGCCAAAGAGTACGTCTAGCGGGAGGGGAGACCCAGTACTTC. It is translated as CASQRVRLAGGETQYF. The rearrangement joins TRBV19 to TRBJ2-5, with 12 bases that match TRBD2. Germline V gene lookup returns CDR1 LNHDA and CDR2 SQIVND (reference sequence). CDR3 length equals 16 residues. With V trimmed by 9 bases and J by 5 bases, 13 bases remained unmatched.

This sequence joins TRBV5-4 and TRBJ1-1; D is unresolved. There are 16 residues in the CDR3. V lost 0 bases to trimming and J lost 0 bases, with 12 bases between them. Looked up from germline, CDR1 is SGHNT and CDR2 is YYREEE (reference sequence). The CDR3 DNA reads TGTGCCAGCAGCTTGGGGGCAGGCTCTATGAACACTGAAGCTTTCTTT. It is translated as CASSLGAGSMNTEAFF.

The chain employs TRBV19 and TRBJ1-1; 8 positions match TRBD1. The germline CDR1 and CDR2 sequences are LNHDA and SQIVND (reference sequence). The CDR3 is 15 amino acids. J gave up 5 bases and V 3 bases, and 8 bases lay outside the gene matches. The CDR3 reads CASSIGDRGLTEAFF. The CDR3 DNA sequence: TGTGCCAGTAGTATCGGTGACAGGGGATTGACTGAAGCTTTCTTT. Filled out from reference TRBV19 and TRBJ1-1, the complete variable domain reads DGGITQSPKYLFRKEGQNVTLSCEQNLNHDAMYWYRQDPGQGLRLIYYSQIVNDFQKGDIAEGYSVSREKKESFPLTVTSAQKNPTAFYLCASSIGDRGLTEAFFGQGTRLTVV.

Only a few counts were recorded for this clone. This rearrangement joins TRBV4-1 to TRBJ1-4; TRBD1 matches 11 bases. This CDR3 spans 16 amino acids. J gave up 7 bases and V 3 bases, and 7 bases lay outside the gene matches. The germline CDR1 and CDR2 sequences are MGHRA and YSYEKL. The CDR3 sequence: CASSQHRGQGAEKLFF. CDR3 nucleotides: TGCGCCAGCAGCCAGCACCGCGGACAGGGGGCTGAAAAACTGTTTTTT.

The rearrangement joins TRBV5-1 to TRBJ2-7, with D possibly being TRBD2 (7 bases). The germline V gene encodes CDR1 SGHRS and CDR2 YFSETQ. Trimming shortened V by 3 bases and J by 5 bases, and 15 bases separated the two germline ends. This CDR3 has 14 residues. CDR3 nucleotides: TGCGCCAGCAGCTGGGGAAGGGGGGGGAACGAGCAGTACTTC. This sequence encodes CASSWGRGGNEQYF.